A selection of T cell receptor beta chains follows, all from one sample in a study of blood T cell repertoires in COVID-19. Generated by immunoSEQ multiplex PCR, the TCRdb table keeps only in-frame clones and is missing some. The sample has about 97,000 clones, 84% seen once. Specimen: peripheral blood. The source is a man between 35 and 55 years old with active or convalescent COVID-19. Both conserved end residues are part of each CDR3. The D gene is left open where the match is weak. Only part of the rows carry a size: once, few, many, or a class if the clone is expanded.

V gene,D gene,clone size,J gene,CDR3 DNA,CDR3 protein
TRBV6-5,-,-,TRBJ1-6,TGTGCCACAGCTGGGAGCTCCTATAATTCACCCCTCCACTTT,CATAGSSYNSPLHF
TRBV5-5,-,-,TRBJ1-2,TGTGCCAGCAGACTTGGGGGCTCTGGTGGCTACACCTTC,CASRLGGSGGYTF
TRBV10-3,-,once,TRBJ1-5,TGTGCCATCAGTGAGTCGGGCAGCAATAGCAATCAGCCCCAGCATTTT,CAISESGSNSNQPQHF
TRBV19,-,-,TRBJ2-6,TGTGCCAGTAGTATAGAGAGGGCGGCAGGACTGACTGGCAACGTCCTGACTTTC,CASSIERAAGLTGNVLTF
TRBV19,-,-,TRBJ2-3,TGTGCCAGTAGTATAGGTTTGGTAGGGGGGGCAGATACGCAGTATTTT,CASSIGLVGGADTQYF
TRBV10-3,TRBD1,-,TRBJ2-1,TGTGCCAACAGAGGCACGGGGACAGGGAAAAATGAGCAGTTCTTC,CANRGTGTGKNEQFF
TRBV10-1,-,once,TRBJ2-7,TGCGCCAGCAGTCCTCGACTGATGTCCTACGAGCAGTACTTC,CASSPRLMSYEQYF
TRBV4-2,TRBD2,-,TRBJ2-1,TGTGCCAGCAGCCAATCAAGATCGGGAGGGCTAGCGGGGCCTAATGAGCAGTTCTTC,CASSQSRSGGLAGPNEQFF
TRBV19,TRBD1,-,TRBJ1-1,TGTGCCAGTAGTATGTCCCGGGACAGGGTTGAAGCTTTCTTT,CASSMSRDRVEAFF
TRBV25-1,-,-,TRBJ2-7,TGTGCCAGCAGTGACATGTCGGCCAGGGGATCCTACGAGCAGTACTTC,CASSDMSARGSYEQYF
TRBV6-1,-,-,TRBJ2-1,TGTGCCAGCAGTGAAGAGAGGGGGGGTAGGGATTGGAATGAGCAGTTCTTC,CASSEERGGRDWNEQFF
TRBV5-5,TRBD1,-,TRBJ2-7,TGTGCCAGCTTAACTAGGACAGGTTCCGACGAGCAGTACTTC,CASLTRTGSDEQYF
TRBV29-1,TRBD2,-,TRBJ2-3,TGCAGCGTTGAAGAAGGGTCGGCGGGGGGAGATACGCAGTATTTT,CSVEEGSAGGDTQYF
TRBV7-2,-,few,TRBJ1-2,TGTGCCAGCACCGACCCCAGCCCCCAGGGGAACTATGGCTACACCTTC,CASTDPSPQGNYGYTF
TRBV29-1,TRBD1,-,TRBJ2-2,TGCAGCGTTGGACAACAGGGGACCACCGGGGAGCTGTTTTTT,CSVGQQGTTGELFF
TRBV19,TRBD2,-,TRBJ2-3,TGTGCCAGTAAACCCCGGACTAGCGGGACCACAGATACGCAGTATTTT,CASKPRTSGTTDTQYF
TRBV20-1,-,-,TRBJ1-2,TGCAGTGCTAGTCACGGGGATCTTGGCTACACCTTC,CSASHGDLGYTF
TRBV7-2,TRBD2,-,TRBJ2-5,TGTGCCAGCAGCTTAGGGATCGGACTAGCCGGGGAGACCCAGTACTTC,CASSLGIGLAGETQYF
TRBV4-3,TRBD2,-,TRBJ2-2,TGCGCCAGCAGTCAAGGACTAGCGGGGATTGGGGCCGGGGAGCTGTTTTTT,CASSQGLAGIGAGELFF
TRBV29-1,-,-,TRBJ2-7,TGCAGCGTTGAAGAGAATGGGGGCGGGCAGTACTTC,CSVEENGGGQYF
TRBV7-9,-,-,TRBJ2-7,TGTGCCAGCAGCTCCCTTAGCAGGACTGGATCCTACGGGCAGTACTTC,CASSSLSRTGSYGQYF
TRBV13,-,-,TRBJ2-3,TGTGCCAGCAGCTTGTCACGGGAAGGTACGCAGTATTTT,CASSLSREGTQYF
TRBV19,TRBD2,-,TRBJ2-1,TGTGCCAGTACCGTCCTTGGCGGGGGGGGCAATGAGCAGTTCTTC,CASTVLGGGGNEQFF
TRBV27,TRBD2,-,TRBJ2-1,TGTGCCAGCAGTTTAGTAGCGGGGGGGATCAATGAGCAGTTCTTC,CASSLVAGGINEQFF
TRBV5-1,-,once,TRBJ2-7,TGCGCCAGCAGCTTGGGTAGTCGGACATCAACGGACGAGCAGTACTTC,CASSLGSRTSTDEQYF
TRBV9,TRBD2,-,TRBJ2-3,TGTGCCAGCAGCAAGTATAGCGGGGGTGGGACAGATACGCAGTATTTT,CASSKYSGGGTDTQYF
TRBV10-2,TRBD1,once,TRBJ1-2,TGCGCCAGCAGTGAAGACCTGGGACAGGGGGATGGCTACACCTTC,CASSEDLGQGDGYTF
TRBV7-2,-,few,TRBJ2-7,TGTGCCAGCAGCTTCTCGTTGGTTAGCTCCTACGAGCAGTACTTC,CASSFSLVSSYEQYF
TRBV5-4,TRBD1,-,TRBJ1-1,TGTGCCAGCAGCCCACGACAGGGGCTTGGGTCGAGCACTGAAGCTTTCTTT,CASSPRQGLGSSTEAFF
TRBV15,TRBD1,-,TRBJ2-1,TGTGCCACCAGCAGACCCGGGACAGGGGAATATGAGCAGTTCTTC,CATSRPGTGEYEQFF
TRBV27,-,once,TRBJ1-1,TGTGCCAGCAGTTTGATTAGGGGCCCATCCATGAACACTGAAGCTTTCTTT,CASSLIRGPSMNTEAFF
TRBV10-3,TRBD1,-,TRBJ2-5,TGTGCCATCTCGTCCGGGACAGGGTCTTCAGAGACCCAGTACTTC,CAISSGTGSSETQYF
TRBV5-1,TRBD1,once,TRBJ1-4,TGCGCCAGCAGCCTAACCTCGACAGGGGCGGGCGAAAAACTGTTTTTT,CASSLTSTGAGEKLFF
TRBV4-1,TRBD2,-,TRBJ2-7,TGCGCCAGCAGCCAAGACCCCCTAGCGGGGTTTTCCTACGAGCAGTACTTC,CASSQDPLAGFSYEQYF
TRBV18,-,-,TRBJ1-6,TGTGCCAGCTCACGGGGTGGGGGCGAAAATTCACCCCTCCACTTT,CASSRGGGENSPLHF
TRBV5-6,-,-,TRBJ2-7,TGTGCCAGCAGCCTTCAGGGTGCGCAGGGGAAAGGAGAGCAGTACTTC,CASSLQGAQGKGEQYF
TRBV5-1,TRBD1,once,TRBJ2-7,TGCGCCAGCAGCTTCACGGGACAGGGAGACCACGAGCAGTACTTC,CASSFTGQGDHEQYF
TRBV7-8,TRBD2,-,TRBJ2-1,TGTGCCAGCAGCTTAGCGCGGGGGAAGGGGACGGCATACAATGAGCAGTTCTTC,CASSLARGKGTAYNEQFF
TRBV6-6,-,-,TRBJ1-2,TGTGCCAGCAGGTACTACGGCTATGGCTACACCTTC,CASRYYGYGYTF
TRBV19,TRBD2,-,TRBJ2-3,TGTGCCAGTAGTACTAGCGGGGGGGGCACAGATACGCAGTATTTT,CASSTSGGGTDTQYF
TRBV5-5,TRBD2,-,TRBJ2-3,TGTGCCAGCTCCTCTCTCGGGGGGGATACGCAGTATTTT,CASSSLGGDTQYF
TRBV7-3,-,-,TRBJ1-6,TGTGCCAGCAGCTTAACAGGGGTCTATAATTCACCCCTCCACTTT,CASSLTGVYNSPLHF
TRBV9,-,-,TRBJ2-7,TGTGCCAGCAGCCAAGTGGGGGGAGAGCAGTACTTC,CASSQVGGEQYF
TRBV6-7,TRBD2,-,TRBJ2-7,TGTGCCAGCACCGCTAGCGGGGCGTACGAGCAGTACTTC,CASTASGAYEQYF
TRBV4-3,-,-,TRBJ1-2,TGCGCCAGCAGCCAAACCAGCGGATTAGGCTATGGCTACACCTTC,CASSQTSGLGYGYTF
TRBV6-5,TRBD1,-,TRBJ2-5,TGTGCCAGCAGCGCAGGGACAGGGGGATGGGCCCAGTACTTC,CASSAGTGGWAQYF
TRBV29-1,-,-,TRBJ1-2,TGCAGCGTTAAGCCCGGGACAACCGACTATGGCTACACCTTC,CSVKPGTTDYGYTF
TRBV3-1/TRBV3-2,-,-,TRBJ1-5,TGTGCCAGCAGCCAAGATTTTGAGGAAAATAGCAATCAGCCCCAGCATTTT,CASSQDFEENSNQPQHF
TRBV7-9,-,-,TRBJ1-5,TGTGCCAGCAGCTTGAGCCAGGGTCAGCCCCAGCATTTT,CASSLSQGQPQHF
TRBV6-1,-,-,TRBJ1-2,TGTGCCAGCACTGAAGGGCCGGGGACCTTC,CASTEGPGTF
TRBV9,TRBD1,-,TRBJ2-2,TGTGCCAGCAGAGGACAGGTCAGCGCGAACACCGGGGAGCTGTTTTTT,CASRGQVSANTGELFF
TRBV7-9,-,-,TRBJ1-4,TGTGCCAGCAGCTTAGCCCTGGGGGCCAATGAAAAACTGTTTTTT,CASSLALGANEKLFF
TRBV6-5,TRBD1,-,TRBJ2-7,TGTGCCAGCAGGAGACAGGGGCCCACGTACGAGCAGTACTTC,CASRRQGPTYEQYF
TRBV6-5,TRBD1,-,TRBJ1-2,TGTGCCAGCAGAGTCAACCGGGACAGGGGGCTTGGCTACACCTTC,CASRVNRDRGLGYTF
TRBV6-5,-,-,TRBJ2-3,TGTGCCAGCAGTCGTGGGCCCAACACAGATACGCAGTATTTT,CASSRGPNTDTQYF
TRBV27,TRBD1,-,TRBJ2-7,TGTGCCAGCAGTTTAGACAGGGAACCCTACGAGCAGTACTTC,CASSLDREPYEQYF
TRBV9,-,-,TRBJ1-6,TGTGCCAGCAGCGTAGCAGCGGTCAGCTCCTATAATTCACCCCTCCACTTT,CASSVAAVSSYNSPLHF
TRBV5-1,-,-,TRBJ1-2,TGCGCCAGCAGCTTGCAGGGGTTCGAAGGCTACACCTTC,CASSLQGFEGYTF